These 16 T cell receptor beta chains were all obtained from the same sample, sequenced in a study of Tregs in tolerant kidney transplant recipients. The table came from immunoSEQ multiplex PCR; TCRdb's copy has only in-frame clones and leaves some out. The data hold some 74,000 clones, with 75% to 95% observed a single time. Sequenced material: Tregs from blood, taken before the transplant. All receptors come from a human donor who received a combined kidney and bone marrow transplant.

The chain recombines TRBV5-5 with TRBJ2-7; a possible D gene is TRBD1 (6 bases). CDR3 size: 13 residues. Germline assignment: CDR1 SGHKS and CDR2 YYEKEE (reference sequence). V dropped 4 bases and J dropped 2 bases, with 10 bases sitting between them. CDR3 sequence (DNA): TGTGCCAGCAGCCCACAGGGCCCCTACGAGCAGTACTTC. Translation gives CASSPQGPYEQYF.

This clone showed up just once. The V call is TRBV27, the J call TRBJ1-1; D not certain. The germline V and J ends were trimmed by 5 bases and 0 bases, with 16 bases remaining between them. The CDR3 totals 16 residues. CDR1 MNHEY and CDR2 SMNVEV come from the germline V gene (reference sequence). CDR3 nucleotide sequence: TGTGCCAGCAGTAATAAGGCCAGATTCATGAACACTGAAGCTTTCTTT. This encodes CASSNKARFMNTEAFF.

The rearrangement links TRBV19 to TRBJ2-5; TRBD1 or TRBD2 may be the D gene (6 bases each). V dropped 5 bases and J dropped 1 base, with 14 bases sitting between them. The CDR3 has 15 amino acids. Germline CDR1 is LNHDA and CDR2 is SQIVND (reference sequence). CDR3 amino acids: CASSSFRGGQETQYF. CDR3 bases: TGTGCCAGTAGTTCATTCAGGGGAGGCCAAGAGACCCAGTACTTC.

The chain combines TRBV9 with TRBJ2-6; D possibly corresponds to TRBD1 (6 bases). Germline values: CDR1 SGDLS, CDR2 YYNGEE. Trimming shortened V by 2 bases and J by 9 bases, and 18 bases separated the two germline ends. The CDR3 loop spans 16 amino acids. CDR3 in DNA: TGTGCCAGCAGCGTGGCTATAGGGGGAGCCGTCAACGTCCTGACTTTC. This codes for CASSVAIGGAVNVLTF.

The chain combines TRBV11-2 with TRBJ2-3; the D call may be TRBD1 or TRBD2 (6 bases each). Germline CDR1 SGHAT, CDR2 FQNNGV. V lost 7 bases and J lost 6, with 20 bases in between. The CDR3 has 15 residues. The CDR3: CASNLDRGRVDTQYF. CDR3 coding DNA: TGTGCCAGCAACCTGGACCGGGGGCGGGTTGATACGCAGTATTTT.

This rearrangement joins TRBV7-2 to TRBJ2-1; tentatively, D is TRBD2 (5 bases). In germline, CDR1 is SGHTA, CDR2 FQGNSA. With 1 base removed from V and 7 bases from J, the gap between germline ends came to 11 bases. The CDR3 spans 14 residues. As DNA, the CDR3 is TGTGCCAGCAGCTTAGTTCGGGGATCAAATGAGCAGTTCTTC. Translation gives CASSLVRGSNEQFF.

The gene calls are TRBV5-1 and TRBJ2-5, with 9 bases matching TRBD1. The J call is in doubt because the DNA end fits TRBJ2-7 better. The CDR3 has 16 amino acids. From germline, CDR1 is SGHRS and CDR2 YFSETQ. The CDR3 loop reads CASSLMGQGSSYEQYF. The CDR3 DNA reads as TGCGCCAGCAGCTTGATGGGACAGGGTAGCTCCTACGAGCAGTACTTC.

CDR3 residues: CARSLRAEGGTQYF. Written as DNA, the CDR3 is TGTGCCAGAAGCTTGCGGGCTGAAGGGGGGACCCAGTACTTC. The chain links TRBV5-3 to TRBJ2-5, with D possibly TRBD1 on 6 matching bases. TRBV5-3 falls under the ORF class, with uncertain function. The germline V and J ends were trimmed by 1 base and 7 bases, with 14 bases remaining between them. The CDR3 is 14 amino acids.

The gene calls are TRBV7-6 and TRBJ1-4, with D perhaps matching TRBD1 (5 bases). Germline assignment: CDR1 SGHVS and CDR2 FNYEAQ. This CDR3 region has 15 residues. The V gene lost 5 bases and the J gene lost 5 bases, with 15 bases spanning the gap. CDR3: CASSPKPGENEKLFF. The CDR3 region has the DNA TGTGCCAGCAGCCCGAAACCGGGGGAAAATGAAAAACTGTTTTTT.

The V gene is TRBV29-1, the J gene TRBJ2-5; TRBD2 matches 11 bases. The DNA matches TRBJ2-7 better at its end, which makes the J call doubtful. Germline CDR1 reads SQVTM; CDR2 reads ANQGSEA. The CDR3 runs to 15 residues. The CDR3 nucleotides read TGCAGCGTCGCCGGGACTAGCGGAGTCCCCTACGAGCAGTACTTC. Translated, it gives CSVAGTSGVPYEQYF.

This sequence joins TRBV4-1 and TRBJ1-2; TRBD1 might be the D (5 bases). In germline, CDR1 is MGHRA, CDR2 YSYEKL. V was cut by 1 base and J by 8 bases, with 23 bases left in between. CDR3 length: 17 amino acids. CDR3 in DNA: TGCGCCAGCAGCCAAGGACTATCCGGGACCGTCGGTCGAGGCTACACCTTC. It yields the protein CASSQGLSGTVGRGYTF.

In this sample, this clone turned up a few times. This CDR3 reads CASSDTSSSYEQYF. Here the CDR3 DNA reads TGTGCCAGTAGTGACACCTCGAGCTCCTACGAGCAGTACTTC. J is TRBJ2-7 and V is TRBV19; D is unclear. Germline CDR1 reads LNHDA; CDR2 reads SQIVND (reference sequence). The CDR3 runs 14 residues. V was trimmed by 5 bases and J by 0 bases, leaving 11 bases between them.

This chain uses TRBV9 with TRBJ2-7; 8 nucleotides align to TRBD1. CDR1 SGDLS and CDR2 YYNGEE come from the germline V gene. CDR3 size: 14 residues. V trimming: 4 bases; J trimming: 3 bases; junction bases outside the gene matches: 6. DNA of the CDR3: TGTGCCAGCAGCCCAGGACAGGGTCGCTACGAGCAGTACTTC. It encodes CASSPGQGRYEQYF.

The chain recombines TRBV28 with TRBJ2-1; TRBD2 agrees at 11 bases. This CDR3 has 16 amino acids. Per the germline V gene, CDR1 is MDHEN and CDR2 is SYDVKM. The V and J ends lost 4 bases and 4 bases, in that order; junction bases with no gene match: 6. The CDR3 region is CASSSTGLAGYNEQFF. CDR3 sequence (DNA): TGTGCCAGCAGTTCCACCGGACTAGCGGGTTACAATGAGCAGTTCTTC.

This chain joins TRBV7-2 and TRBJ1-1; D might be TRBD1 (6 bases). The germline V gene encodes CDR1 SGHTA and CDR2 FQGNSA. CDR3 length: 14 residues. V was trimmed by 5 bases and J by 4 bases, leaving 14 bases between them. The CDR3 coding sequence is TGTGCCAGCAGCAAGAACAGGGTGAGCACTGAAGCTTTCTTT. It is translated as CASSKNRVSTEAFF.

The chain employs TRBV29-1 and TRBJ2-1; TRBD2 agrees at 9 bases. J lost 4 bases, V lost 5 bases, and 9 bases had no gene match. Germline CDR1 reads SQVTM; CDR2 reads ANQGSEA. This CDR3 is built from 15 residues. CDR3 sequence reads: CSVRGSGRPYNEQFF. The CDR3, as DNA: TGCAGCGTTAGAGGCAGCGGGAGGCCGTACAATGAGCAGTTCTTC.